The clone carrying this TCR beta chain showed up many times. Its antigen is still unknown. From germline, CDR1 is SGHVS and CDR2 FNYEAQ. CDR3 length: 14 amino acids. V was trimmed by 5 bases and J by 3 bases, leaving 14 bases between them. These data belong to a study of T cell repertoires in cytomegalovirus infection. MiXCR was run by TCRdb on the reads, yielding one entry per CDR3 protein. This table has about 830,000 distinct CDR3 sequences, approximately 29% appearing once. This TCR derives from a human donor in good health (CMV status not recorded). Some clones in this sample may be carry-over from other donors' samples. The sample was cultured CD8+ T cells from PBMCs, taken from culture after CMV antigen stimulation. The chain recombines TRBV7-6 with TRBJ2-7, with D maybe TRBD2 (5 bases). The CDR3 loop reads CASSPSGKDYEQYF. CDR3 nucleotides: TGTGCCAGCAGCCCATCCGGGAAGGACTACGAGCAGTACTTC.